The text below deals with one TCR beta chain. Its antigen is as yet unknown. Primers for the PCR totalled 60 Vbeta and 13 Jbeta. Sequencing used immunoSEQ multiplex PCR; TCRdb keeps in-frame clones, though not all of them. This repertoire shows 150,000 to 200,000 clones, roughly 70% found once; its top ten account for roughly 3%. This sample is part of a study of cytomegalovirus exposure and HLA in healthy donors. The wider study: When 350 to 500 donors were genotyped, approximately 81% of them were found to fall in the Caucasian-associated ancestry cluster.

Germline values: CDR1 SNHLY, CDR2 FYNNEI. Trimming shortened V by 4 bases and J by 3 bases, and 13 bases separated the two germline ends. The CDR3 is 14 amino acids. Study conclusions and caveats: Upon later analysis, TCR association rates were observed to vary by HLA locus, being highest for DRB1 and lowest for HLA-C. Judged likely to be a sequencing artifact was a cluster of highly shared sequence variants.

The clonotype was recovered from a woman between 45 and 60 years old in good health and CMV-seropositive. Material for sequencing was PBMCs. This sequence joins TRBV2 and TRBJ2-7; D might be TRBD2 (5 bases). CDR3 loop: CASSVRGNVYEQYF. The CDR3 region has the DNA TGTGCCAGCAGTGTTCGGGGTAACGTCTACGAGCAGTACTTC.